This T cell receptor (beta chain) comes out of a study of OX40 agonist ivuxolimab in advanced cancers. Study information: Dose-escalation subjects each had hepatocellular carcinoma, melanoma, renal cell or head and neck cancer.

CDR3 size: 12 residues. The germline gives CDR1 SGDLS, CDR2 YYNGEE. The germline V and J ends were trimmed by 0 bases and 7 bases, with 5 bases remaining between them. TCRdb's copy holds only in-frame clones and misses some; the assay was immunoSEQ multiplex PCR. The sample includes about 8,700 clones, approximately 90% of them seen just once. The TCR was taken from an adult with an advanced solid tumor such as melanoma, head and neck, liver or kidney cancer. This sequence joins TRBV9 and TRBJ2-1, with D unclear. This material consisted of CD4+ or CD8+ T cells sorted from blood, taken in a trial of the OX40 agonist ivuxolimab. Here the CDR3 DNA reads TGTGCCAGCAGCGTAGTTCCGAATGAGCAGTTCTTC. Its translation is CASSVVPNEQFF.